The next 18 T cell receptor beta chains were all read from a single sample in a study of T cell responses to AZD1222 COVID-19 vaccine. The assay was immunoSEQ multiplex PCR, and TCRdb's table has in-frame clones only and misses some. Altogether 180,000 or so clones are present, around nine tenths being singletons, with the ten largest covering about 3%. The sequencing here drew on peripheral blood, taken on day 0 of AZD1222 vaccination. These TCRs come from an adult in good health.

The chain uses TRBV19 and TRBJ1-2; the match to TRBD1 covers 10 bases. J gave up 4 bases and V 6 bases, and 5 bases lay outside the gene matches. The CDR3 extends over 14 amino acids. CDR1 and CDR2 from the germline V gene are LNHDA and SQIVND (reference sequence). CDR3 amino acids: CASRDGQGGYGYTF. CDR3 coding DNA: TGTGCCAGTAGAGACGGACAGGGGGGCTATGGCTACACCTTC.

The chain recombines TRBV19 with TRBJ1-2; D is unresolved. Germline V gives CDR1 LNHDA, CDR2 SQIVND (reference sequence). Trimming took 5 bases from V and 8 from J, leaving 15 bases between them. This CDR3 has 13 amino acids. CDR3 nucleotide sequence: TGTGCCAGTAGTGTAATGCGGCAGGACGGCTACACCTTC. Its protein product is CASSVMRQDGYTF.

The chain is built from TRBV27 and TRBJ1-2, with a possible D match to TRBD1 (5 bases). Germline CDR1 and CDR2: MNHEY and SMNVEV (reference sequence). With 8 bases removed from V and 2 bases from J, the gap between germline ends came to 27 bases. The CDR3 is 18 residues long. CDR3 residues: CASPSPHPLQAQNYGYTF. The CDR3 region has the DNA TGTGCCAGCCCTTCACCTCACCCATTACAGGCGCAGAACTATGGCTACACCTTC.

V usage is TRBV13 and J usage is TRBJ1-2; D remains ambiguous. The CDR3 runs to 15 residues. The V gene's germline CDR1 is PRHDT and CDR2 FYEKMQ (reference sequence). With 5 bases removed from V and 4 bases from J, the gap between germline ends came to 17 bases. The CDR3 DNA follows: TGTGCCAGCAGCGCCAATCCTCAGGTTACCTATGGCTACACCTTC. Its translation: CASSANPQVTYGYTF.

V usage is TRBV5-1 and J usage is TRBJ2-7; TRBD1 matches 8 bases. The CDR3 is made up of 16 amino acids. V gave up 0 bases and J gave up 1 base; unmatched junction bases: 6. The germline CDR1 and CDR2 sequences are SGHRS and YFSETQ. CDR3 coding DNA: TGCGCCAGCAGCTTGGCCCACCGGGACAGGTCCTACGAGCAGTACTTC. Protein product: CASSLAHRDRSYEQYF.

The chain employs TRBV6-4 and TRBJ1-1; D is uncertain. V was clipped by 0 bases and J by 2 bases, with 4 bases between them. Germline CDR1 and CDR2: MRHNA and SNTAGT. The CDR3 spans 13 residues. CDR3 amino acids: CASSDSYNTEAFF. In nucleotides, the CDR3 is TGTGCCAGCAGTGACTCGTATAACACTGAAGCTTTCTTT.

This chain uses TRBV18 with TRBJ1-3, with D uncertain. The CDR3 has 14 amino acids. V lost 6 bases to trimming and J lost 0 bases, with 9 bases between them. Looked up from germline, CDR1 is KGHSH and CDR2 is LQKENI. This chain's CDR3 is CASSEAASGNTIYF. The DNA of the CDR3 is TGTGCCAGCTCTGAGGCAGCCTCTGGAAACACCATATATTTT.

The CDR3 loop is CASSQGSGLGTNTEAFF. The CDR3 bases are TGTGCCAGCAGCCAAGGGTCGGGGCTGGGGACGAACACTGAAGCTTTCTTT. The chain recombines TRBV3-1 (or the pseudogene TRBV3-2) with TRBJ1-1; D perhaps matches TRBD1 (5 bases). The germline CDR1 and CDR2 sequences are LGHDT and YNNKEL (reference sequence). Between the trimmed V and J ends, which lost 1 base and 1 base, there was a span of 16 bases. The CDR3 extends over 17 amino acids.

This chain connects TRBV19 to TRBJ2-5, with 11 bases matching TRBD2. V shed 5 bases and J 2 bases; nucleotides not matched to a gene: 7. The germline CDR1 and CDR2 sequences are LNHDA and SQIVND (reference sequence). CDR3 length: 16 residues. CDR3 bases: TGTGCCAGTAGTTCGATAAGGACTAGCGGGCAAGAGACCCAGTACTTC. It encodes CASSSIRTSGQETQYF.

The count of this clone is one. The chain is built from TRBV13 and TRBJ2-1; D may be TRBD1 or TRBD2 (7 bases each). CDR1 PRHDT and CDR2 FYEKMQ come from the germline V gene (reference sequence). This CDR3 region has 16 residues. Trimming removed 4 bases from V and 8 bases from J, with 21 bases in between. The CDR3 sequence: CASSSMGGRGGHEQFF. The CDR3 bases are TGTGCCAGCAGCTCGATGGGTGGCAGGGGGGGCCATGAGCAGTTCTTC.

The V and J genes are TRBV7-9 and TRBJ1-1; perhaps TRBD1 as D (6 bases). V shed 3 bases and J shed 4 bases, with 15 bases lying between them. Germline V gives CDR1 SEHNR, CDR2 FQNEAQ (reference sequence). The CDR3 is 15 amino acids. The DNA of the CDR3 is TGTGCCAGCAGCTTTCCGGGGGGCGCCGTCACTGAAGCTTTCTTT. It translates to CASSFPGGAVTEAFF.

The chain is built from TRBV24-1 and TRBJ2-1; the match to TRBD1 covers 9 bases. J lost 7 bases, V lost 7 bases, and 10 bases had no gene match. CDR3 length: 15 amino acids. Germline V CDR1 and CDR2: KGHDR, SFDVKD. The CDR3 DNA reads TGTGCCACCAGCCTTCCGGGACAGGGTCGTAATGAGCAGTTCTTC. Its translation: CATSLPGQGRNEQFF.

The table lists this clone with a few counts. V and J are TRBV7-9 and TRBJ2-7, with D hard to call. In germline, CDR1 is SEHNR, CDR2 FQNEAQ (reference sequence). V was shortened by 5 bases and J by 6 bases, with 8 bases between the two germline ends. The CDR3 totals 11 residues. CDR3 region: CASSQRIEQYF. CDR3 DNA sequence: TGTGCCAGCAGCCAAAGGATCGAGCAGTACTTC.

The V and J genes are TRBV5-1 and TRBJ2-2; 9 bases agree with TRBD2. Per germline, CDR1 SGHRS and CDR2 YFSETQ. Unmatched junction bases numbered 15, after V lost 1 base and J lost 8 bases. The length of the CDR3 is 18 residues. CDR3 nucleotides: TGCGCCAGCAGCTTGATCGTTAGCGGGAGTCTAGGATCGGGGGAGCTGTTTTTT. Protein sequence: CASSLIVSGSLGSGELFF.

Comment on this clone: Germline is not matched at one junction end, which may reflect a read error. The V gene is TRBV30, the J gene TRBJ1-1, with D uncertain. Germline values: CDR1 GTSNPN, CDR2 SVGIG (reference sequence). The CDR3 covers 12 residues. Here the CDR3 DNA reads TGTGCCTGGAGTGTAGGGAACGCTGAAGCTTTCTTT. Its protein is CAWSVGNAEAFF. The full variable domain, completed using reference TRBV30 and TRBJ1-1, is SQTIHQWPATLVQPVGSPLSLECTVEGTSNPNLYWYRQAAGRGLQLLFYSVGIGQISSEVPQNLSASRPQDRQFILSSKKLLLSDSGFYLCAWSVGNAEAFFGQGTRLTVV.

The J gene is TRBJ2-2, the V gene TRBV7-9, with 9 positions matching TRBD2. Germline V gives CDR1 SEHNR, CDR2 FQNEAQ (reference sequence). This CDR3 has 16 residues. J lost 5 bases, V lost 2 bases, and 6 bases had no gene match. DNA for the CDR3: TGTGCCAGCAGCTTACGAGGCGGGAGGGCAACCGGGGAGCTGTTTTTT. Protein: CASSLRGGRATGELFF. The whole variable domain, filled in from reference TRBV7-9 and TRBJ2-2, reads DTGVSQNPRHKITKRGQNVTFRCDPISEHNRLYWYRQTLGQGPEFLTYFQNEAQLEKSRLLSDRFSAERPKGSFSTLEIQRTEQGDSAMYLCASSLRGGRATGELFFGEGSRLTVL.

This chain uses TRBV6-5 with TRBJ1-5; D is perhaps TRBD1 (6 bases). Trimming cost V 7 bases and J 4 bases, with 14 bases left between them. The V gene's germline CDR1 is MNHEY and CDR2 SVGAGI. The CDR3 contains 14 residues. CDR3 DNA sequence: TGTGCCAGCAACTCAGGGGACCTTAATCAGCCCCAGCATTTT. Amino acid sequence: CASNSGDLNQPQHF.

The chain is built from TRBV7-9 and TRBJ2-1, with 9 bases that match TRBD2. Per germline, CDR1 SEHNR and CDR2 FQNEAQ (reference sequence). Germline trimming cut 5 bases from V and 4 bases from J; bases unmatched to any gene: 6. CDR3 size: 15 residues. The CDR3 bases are TGTGCCAGCAGCCCTCAAGCGGGAGGTTACAATGAGCAGTTCTTC. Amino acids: CASSPQAGGYNEQFF. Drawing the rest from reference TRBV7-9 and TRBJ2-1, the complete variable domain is DTGVSQNPRHKITKRGQNVTFRCDPISEHNRLYWYRQTLGQGPEFLTYFQNEAQLEKSRLLSDRFSAERPKGSFSTLEIQRTEQGDSAMYLCASSPQAGGYNEQFFGPGTRLTVL.